This TCR beta chain emerged from a study of blood T cell repertoires in COVID-19. The overall study: Acute and convalescent COVID-19 samples came from the United States, Italy and Spain. The cDNA or gDNA used as material had been derived from T cells, B-cell-depleted T cells, or PBMCs.

Study processing details: Estimates of nucleated cell counts were drawn from the amplification of reference gene primers. TCRdb keeps only in-frame clones here, not all; method: immunoSEQ multiplex PCR. The DNA was the basis for D and trimming; V, J and clone size are from that table. The sample holds 70,000 to 90,000 clones, approximately 79% seen once. Germline CDR1 reads KGHSH; CDR2 reads LQKENI. The CDR3 runs to 14 residues. Trimming cost V 0 bases and J 4 bases, with 9 bases left between them. The sequence came from a man in his 70s with acute or convalescent COVID-19. This rearrangement joins TRBV18 to TRBJ1-2; D is undetermined. Specimen: peripheral blood. The CDR3 loop is CASSPPGQIYGYTF. DNA for the CDR3: TGTGCCAGCTCACCACCGGGCCAGATCTATGGCTACACCTTC.